The 23 T cell receptor beta chains presented below share a single source sample, sequenced in a study of blood T cells in healthy people across ages. A second roughly 6 to 12 cycle PCR used barcoded and J-beta primers. MiXCR, applied by TCRdb to the 5' RACE reads, yields one record per CDR3 protein. The sample lists about 800,000 distinct CDR3 sequences, 20% to 30% occurring once. The same data also contributed to another study, on T cells of mothers and their children.

Sequenced material: blood. These receptors all come from a boy younger than 18 in good health.

In its sample, this clonotype was seen a few times. The chain uses TRBV12-3 or TRBV12-4 and TRBJ1-1; 12 bases are shared with TRBD1. CDR3 length: 17 residues. V dropped 3 bases and J dropped 5; count of bases not matched to a gene: 10. The CDR3 loop is CASSFGDRGRGGTEAFF. CDR3 coding DNA: TGTGCCAGCAGTTTCGGGGACAGGGGGCGGGGAGGTACTGAAGCTTTCTTT.

J is TRBJ2-5 and V is TRBV5-1; perhaps D is TRBD1 or TRBD2 (5 bases each). The ends were cut back, 0 bases at V and 5 bases at J, with 11 bases in the middle. The length of the CDR3 is 14 residues. Per germline, CDR1 SGHRS and CDR2 YFSETQ. CDR3 DNA: TGCGCCAGCAGCTTGGAATCGGGGCAGGAGACCCAGTACTTC. Amino acids: CASSLESGQETQYF.

On this clonotype itself: A read error may be the cause here, since a much bigger clone is one base away. The gene calls are TRBV29-1 and TRBJ1-4; TRBD1 aligns across 8 bases. CDR1 is SQVTM, CDR2 ANQGSEA, per germline. The CDR3 has 15 amino acids. The CDR3 DNA reads as TGCAGCGTTGTGGTCAGGGGGCGTGCTAATGAAAAACGGTTTTTT. Protein: CSVVVRGRANEKRFF.

This clonotype was observed a few times. The chain joins TRBV12-3 or TRBV12-4 to TRBJ2-2; 9 bases line up with TRBD1. The CDR3 is 16 amino acids. J was trimmed by 4 bases and V by 3 bases; bases with no gene match: 6. The CDR3 reads CASSFLWGQGTGELFF. The CDR3 nucleotides are TGTGCCAGCAGTTTTCTATGGGGACAGGGCACCGGGGAGCTGTTTTTT.

This chain uses TRBV7-2 with TRBJ2-7; no definite D call. Germline V gives CDR1 SGHTA, CDR2 FQGNSA. This CDR3 region has 13 residues. V dropped 2 bases and J dropped 4 bases, with 9 bases sitting between them. The CDR3 nucleotides read TGTGCCAGCAGCTTACCCCGGACGTACGAGCAGTACTTC. Encoded protein: CASSLPRTYEQYF.

The gene calls are TRBV5-1 and TRBJ2-1; 8 bases match TRBD2. CDR3 length: 14 amino acids. V shed 4 bases, J shed 9 bases, and the junction held 9 bases outside the gene matches. Germline V CDR1 and CDR2: SGHRS, YFSETQ. DNA for the CDR3: TGCGCCAGCAGCAAGATTAGCGGGACGTCTGAGCAGTTCTTC. Amino acids: CASSKISGTSEQFF.

As regards this clonotype: Sequence at one end of the junction differs from germline and may be a read error. The rearrangement uses TRBV4-3 and TRBJ2-7; D is perhaps TRBD1 (5 bases). Germline V CDR1 and CDR2: LGHNA, YSLEER. This CDR3 is 13 amino acids long. This CDR3 reads CASSPSRGYGQYF. The CDR3 DNA follows: TGCGCCAGCAGCCCATCTAGGGGATACGGGCAGTACTTC.

The rearrangement uses TRBV20-1 and TRBJ1-3; D is ambiguous. V lost 4 bases, J lost 0 bases, and 7 bases lay in between. The CDR3 has 13 residues. From germline, CDR1 is DFQATT and CDR2 SNEGSKA (reference sequence). The CDR3 reads CSANLASGNTIYF. CDR3 nucleotides: TGCAGTGCTAACCTCGCCTCTGGAAACACCATATATTTT.

This clonotype showed up just a few times. The CDR3 region has the DNA TGTGCCAGCAGTTTCATGCCTAGCGGGGGGGCCGGAGAGACCCAGTACTTC. Its translation is CASSFMPSGGAGETQYF. This chain uses TRBV12-3 or TRBV12-4 with TRBJ2-5; 12 nucleotides align to TRBD2. V shed 3 bases and J 4 bases; nucleotides not matched to a gene: 9. The CDR3 covers 17 residues.

Only a few counts were recorded for this clonotype. The chain links TRBV29-1 to TRBJ2-5, with TRBD2 identical over 12 bases. Germline assignment: CDR1 SQVTM and CDR2 ANQGSEA. Trimming removed 7 bases from V and 3 bases from J; junction bases left unmatched: 9. The CDR3 extends over 15 amino acids. The CDR3 DNA follows: TGCAGCGCCGAGGAGCTAGCGGGAGGGGAAGAGACCCAGTACTTC. Translating gives CSAEELAGGEETQYF.

This clonotype came up a few times. V usage is TRBV12-3 or TRBV12-4 and J usage is TRBJ2-3; D perhaps matches TRBD2 (6 bases). Deletions cut 3 bases from V and 7 bases from J, with 38 bases between. This CDR3 is built from 22 residues. The CDR3 nucleotides are TGTGCCAGCAGTTTCCCCCGATGGGAGCGGGCCATCAAGTTACCAGGTCCAAATACGCAGTATTTT. Translation gives CASSFPRWERAIKLPGPNTQYF.

This clonotype has just a few counts. DNA for the CDR3: TGTGCCAGCAGCTTAGTAGCGGGGGGGTACTACAATGAGCAGTTCTTC. Its protein is CASSLVAGGYYNEQFF. The genes are TRBV7-9 and TRBJ2-1, with 11 positions matching TRBD2. Germline CDR1 is SEHNR and CDR2 is FQNEAQ (reference sequence). V trimming: 1 base; J trimming: 3 bases; junction bases outside the gene matches: 2. The CDR3 extends over 16 amino acids.

This clonotype was counted only a few times. J is TRBJ1-2 and V is TRBV6-2 or TRBV6-3, with D perhaps matching TRBD1 (5 bases). This CDR3 comprises 18 residues. Between the trimmed V and J ends, which lost 2 bases and 4 bases, there was a span of 23 bases. CDR1 and CDR2 (germline): MNHEY, SVGEGT. The CDR3 region is CASSYTEKTAGDLYGYTF. In DNA, the CDR3 is TGTGCCAGCAGTTACACGGAGAAGACAGCTGGAGATCTCTATGGCTACACCTTC.

CDR3 amino acids: CASSPPTRGEQPQHF. CDR3 nucleotide sequence: TGTGCCAGCTCACCACCGACGCGGGGGGAGCAGCCCCAGCATTTT. This chain joins TRBV18 and TRBJ1-5, with a tentative D call TRBD1 (5 bases). The CDR3 is 15 amino acids. The germline V and J ends were trimmed by 0 bases and 7 bases, with 13 bases remaining between them. CDR1 is KGHSH, CDR2 LQKENI, per germline.

The V and J genes are TRBV6-5 and TRBJ2-2; TRBD2 agrees at 11 bases. CDR3 length equals 16 residues. J was trimmed by 4 bases and V by 2 bases; bases with no gene match: 3. Germline CDR1 MNHEY, CDR2 SVGAGI. The CDR3 spells CASSYIAGGPTGELFF. The CDR3 DNA reads TGTGCCAGCAGTTACATAGCGGGGGGGCCCACCGGGGAGCTGTTTTTT.

This clonotype has just a few counts. The gene calls are TRBV6-6 and TRBJ2-3, with TRBD2 matching over 7 bases. The CDR3 is 16 amino acids. Unmatched junction bases numbered 8, after V lost 2 bases and J lost 3 bases. CDR1 MNHNY and CDR2 SVGAGI come from the germline V gene (reference sequence). The DNA for the CDR3 is TGTGCCAGCAGTTACGGGACGACTAGCTTAACAGATACGCAGTATTTT. Its protein product is CASSYGTTSLTDTQYF.

In DNA form, the CDR3 reads TGTGCCACCACCGCTCCCAATGGGGGAGCTTTCTTT. It translates to CATTAPNGGAFF. The J gene is TRBJ1-1, the V gene TRBV24-1; a possible D gene is TRBD1 (5 bases). The V and J ends lost 8 bases and 10 bases respectively, with 16 bases between them. Germline V gene sequence: CDR1 KGHDR, CDR2 SFDVKD. The CDR3 runs 12 residues.

Only one count was recorded for this clonotype. This rearrangement joins TRBV20-1 to TRBJ2-2, with TRBD2 matching over 11 bases. This CDR3 region has 15 residues. The ends lost 5 bases at V and 4 bases at J; junction bases unmatched: 6. From germline, CDR1 is DFQATT and CDR2 SNEGSKA (reference sequence). CDR3 in amino acids: CSAPVSGGVTGELFF. In DNA form, the CDR3 reads TGCAGTGCTCCCGTTAGCGGGGGGGTCACCGGGGAGCTGTTTTTT.

In DNA, the CDR3 is TGTGCCAGCAGTTACGGTCGATACACTGAAGCTTTCTTT. Amino acid sequence: CASSYGRYTEAFF. The V call is TRBV6-6, the J call TRBJ1-1; no firm D call. CDR1 and CDR2 from the germline V gene are MNHNY and SVGAGI (reference sequence). The CDR3 consists of 13 residues. V lost 2 bases and J 3 bases, leaving 7 bases between the germline ends.

The rearrangement links TRBV15 to TRBJ2-1, with 10 bases identical to TRBD2. The CDR3 extends over 16 amino acids. Unmatched junction bases numbered 2, after V lost 1 base and J lost 2 bases. Germline loops: CDR1 LNHNV, CDR2 YYDKDF (reference sequence). This chain's CDR3 is CATSRGGTSAYNEQFF. CDR3 sequence (DNA): TGTGCCACCAGCAGAGGGGGGACTAGCGCCTACAATGAGCAGTTCTTC.

The sample holds a few counts of this clonotype. The V and J genes are TRBV5-1 and TRBJ2-3; no definite D call. The CDR3 is made up of 13 amino acids. The germline CDR1 and CDR2 sequences are SGHRS and YFSETQ. The V and J ends lost 5 bases and 3 bases respectively, with 10 bases between them. DNA of the CDR3: TGCGCCAGCAGGGAAGTCCGTACAGATACGCAGTATTTT. Translated: CASREVRTDTQYF.

The rearrangement uses TRBV25-1 and TRBJ2-7; TRBD1 matches 8 bases. The germline V gene encodes CDR1 MGHDK and CDR2 SYGVNS. The CDR3 is made up of 15 amino acids. J lost 0 bases, V lost 4 bases, and 5 bases had no gene match. The CDR3 sequence is CASSARDRFSYEQYF. The CDR3 DNA is TGTGCCAGCAGTGCCAGGGACAGGTTCTCCTACGAGCAGTACTTC.

This clonotype was found a few times. The chain carries TRBV7-9 and TRBJ2-4, with 9 nucleotides matching TRBD2. The CDR3 is made up of 16 amino acids. With V trimmed by 1 base and J by 6 bases, 7 bases remained unmatched. Germline V gives CDR1 SEHNR, CDR2 FQNEAQ (reference sequence). As DNA, the CDR3 is TGTGCCAGCAGCTTAGGTAGCGGGAGCGATAGAAACATTCAGTACTTC. Its translation: CASSLGSGSDRNIQYF.